The next 25 T cell receptor beta chains were all read from a single sample in a study of control samples from healthy donors and cancer patients. Repertoires were generated with immunoSEQ multiplex PCR, while TCRdb's copy carries only in-frame clones and drops some. The sample lists about 100,000 clones, approximately 84% seen once, with roughly 18% in the top ten. The specimen sequenced was blood. The receptors were sampled from a woman in her fifties or sixties in good health.

The gene calls are TRBV4-1 and TRBJ2-3; D uncertain. The germline gives CDR1 MGHRA, CDR2 YSYEKL. Trimming took off 4 bases at V and 4 bases at J, with 6 bases between the two ends. The CDR3 contains 12 residues. DNA for the CDR3: TGCGCCAGCAGCCGCCGATCAGATACGCAGTATTTT. Its protein product is CASSRRSDTQYF.

The chain employs TRBV7-9 and TRBJ1-5; D is unresolved. The CDR3 is 12 residues long. From germline, CDR1 is SEHNR and CDR2 FQNEAQ (reference sequence). Deletions cut 3 bases from V and 7 bases from J, with 7 bases between. The DNA for the CDR3 is TGTGCCAGCAGCTTGCCTCGGCAGCCCCAGCATTTT. Its protein product is CASSLPRQPQHF.

The genes are TRBV30 and TRBJ1-1; no clear D. The CDR3 consists of 13 residues. V lost 2 bases and J lost 4, with 11 bases in between. Germline CDR1 and CDR2: GTSNPN and SVGIG (reference sequence). The CDR3 is CAWSRAHITEAFF. In DNA form, the CDR3 reads TGTGCCTGGAGTCGGGCCCATATCACTGAAGCTTTCTTT.

CDR3 residues: CASSLEVLGSNQPQHF. In DNA, the CDR3 is TGCGCCAGCAGCTTGGAGGTTTTGGGTTCCAATCAGCCCCAGCATTTT. The genes are TRBV5-1 and TRBJ1-5; D uncertain. Germline CDR1 reads SGHRS; CDR2 reads YFSETQ. V lost 0 bases and J 3 bases, leaving 13 bases between the germline ends. This CDR3 has 16 residues.

The CDR3 DNA follows: TGTGCCAGCAGCTTGGCCGGTGGTTACAATCAGCCCCAGCATTTT. This encodes CASSLAGGYNQPQHF. The chain carries TRBV5-6 and TRBJ1-5; D is undetermined. The CDR3 has 15 residues. Trimming removed 0 bases at V and 3 bases at J, with 10 bases between. Germline V gene sequence: CDR1 SGHDT, CDR2 YYEEEE.

The chain is built from TRBV5-6 and TRBJ1-5; unclear D gene. Trimming left V 3 bases short and J 4 bases short, with 14 bases between. Germline V gene sequence: CDR1 SGHDT, CDR2 YYEEEE. This CDR3 has 15 amino acids. CDR3 loop: CASSYKDRLNQPQHF. As DNA, the CDR3 is TGTGCCAGCAGCTACAAGGACCGACTGAATCAGCCCCAGCATTTT.

The chain has TRBV6-1 and TRBJ1-1, with TRBD1 matching over 8 bases. CDR3 size: 15 residues. The trim removed 1 base at V and 4 bases at J, leaving 5 bases unmatched. Germline V gene data show CDR1 as MNHNS and CDR2 as SASEGT. CDR3 protein: CASSEGTGRSTEAFF. The DNA for the CDR3 is TGTGCCAGCAGTGAAGGGACAGGGAGGAGCACTGAAGCTTTCTTT.

Only a few counts were recorded for this clone. This chain links TRBV4-3 with TRBJ2-1; TRBD2 matches at 7 bases. The CDR3 is made up of 15 amino acids. Trimming at V came to 3 bases and at J to 3 bases, leaving 5 bases not matched to a gene. Germline V gene sequence: CDR1 LGHNA, CDR2 YSLEER. CDR3 nucleotide sequence: TGCGCCAGCAGCCAGGGGGGGGGTGACTACAATGAGCAGTTCTTC. It translates to CASSQGGGDYNEQFF.

The chain uses TRBV5-1 and TRBJ1-1; D gene ambiguous. The CDR3 contains 16 residues. V was trimmed by 0 bases and J by 3 bases, leaving 15 bases between them. Looked up from germline, CDR1 is SGHRS and CDR2 is YFSETQ. CDR3 sequence (DNA): TGCGCCAGCAGCTTGGCCGGGAGTTTGAGGTACACTGAAGCTTTCTTT. It yields the protein CASSLAGSLRYTEAFF.

V and J are TRBV4-1 and TRBJ2-5; D uncertain. The CDR3 extends over 13 amino acids. V was pared by 3 bases and J by 5 bases, with 10 bases between. The V gene's germline CDR1 is MGHRA and CDR2 YSYEKL. The CDR3: CASSHPDGETQYF. The CDR3 nucleotides read TGCGCCAGCAGCCACCCAGATGGGGAGACCCAGTACTTC.

The rearrangement joins TRBV19 to TRBJ2-6; no clear D gene. Germline-derived CDR1 and CDR2 are LNHDA and SQIVND (reference sequence). This CDR3 region has 18 residues. Trimming removed 5 bases from V and 0 bases from J, with 17 bases in between. CDR3 sequence reads: CASSPFLDVNSGANVLTF. CDR3 DNA sequence: TGTGCCAGTAGTCCGTTTTTGGATGTTAACTCTGGGGCCAACGTCCTGACTTTC.

In its sample, this clone was seen a few times. V usage is TRBV4-1 and J usage is TRBJ2-1, with D perhaps assigned TRBD1 or TRBD2 (6 bases each). CDR1 is MGHRA and CDR2 is YSYEKL in the germline V gene. The germline V and J ends were trimmed by 4 bases and 1 base, with 11 bases remaining between them. The CDR3 totals 15 residues. CDR3 sequence: CASSPTGTSYNEQFF. The CDR3, as DNA: TGCGCCAGCAGCCCTACAGGGACTTCCTACAATGAGCAGTTCTTC.

The V gene is TRBV9, the J gene TRBJ2-1; either TRBD1 or TRBD2 may fit D (5 bases each). CDR3 length: 12 amino acids. Per germline, CDR1 SGDLS and CDR2 YYNGEE. Trimming took 3 bases from V and 12 from J, leaving 13 bases between them. The CDR3 region has the DNA TGTGCCAGCAGCGGAGGGGCGCCCGGGCAGTTCTTC. Its translation: CASSGGAPGQFF.

The J gene is TRBJ1-5, the V gene TRBV5-1; TRBD1 agrees at 9 bases. CDR3 size: 15 residues. Germline V gene data show CDR1 as SGHRS and CDR2 as YFSETQ. Trimming at V came to 5 bases and at J to 5 bases, leaving 8 bases not matched to a gene. The CDR3 region has the DNA TGCGCCAGCAGTCCGAGACAGGGGGAATATCAGCCCCAGCATTTT. This encodes CASSPRQGEYQPQHF.

The chain has TRBV29-1 and TRBJ2-5, with D tentatively TRBD2 (6 bases). The V and J ends lost 5 bases and 5 bases respectively, with 21 bases between them. CDR3 size: 15 residues. Germline V gene data show CDR1 as SQVTM and CDR2 as ANQGSEA. CDR3 amino acids: CSVLTRDRARETQYF. Here the CDR3 DNA reads TGCAGCGTTCTAACGCGGGACCGGGCGAGGGAGACCCAGTACTTC.

This rearrangement joins TRBV7-8 to TRBJ2-1; tentative D call: TRBD2 (6 bases). The CDR3 contains 14 residues. Trimming stripped 4 bases from V and 4 bases from J, with 11 bases between. CDR1 is SGHVS, CDR2 FQNEAQ, per germline. CDR3 nucleotide sequence: TGTGCCAGCAGCTCTGAAGCGGGTTACAATGAGCAGTTCTTC. Protein product: CASSSEAGYNEQFF.

J is TRBJ2-5 and V is TRBV18; 8 bases map to TRBD1. The V and J ends lost 4 bases and 1 base, in that order; junction bases with no gene match: 5. Germline V gene data show CDR1 as KGHSH and CDR2 as LQKENI. The CDR3 has 15 residues. In DNA, the CDR3 is TGTGCCAGCTCACGGTCGACAGGGGCCCAAGAGACCCAGTACTTC. Translation: CASSRSTGAQETQYF.

This chain uses TRBV6-6 with TRBJ1-4; 7 bases line up with TRBD1. The CDR3 has 14 amino acids. Germline values: CDR1 MNHNY, CDR2 SVGAGI (reference sequence). The ends lost 6 bases at V and 3 bases at J; junction bases unmatched: 4. Here the CDR3 DNA reads TGTGCCAGCAGGGGGGGACAGTCTAATGAAAAACTGTTTTTT. It yields the protein CASRGGQSNEKLFF.

The chain uses TRBV9 and TRBJ2-1, with 8 bases fitting TRBD2. Germline-derived CDR1 and CDR2 are SGDLS and YYNGEE. This CDR3 is built from 16 residues. The J segment lost 4 bases and the V segment lost 2 bases, leaving 8 bases of the junction unmatched. Written as DNA, the CDR3 is TGTGCCAGCAGCGTCCTAGCGGGTGGGAGTTACAATGAGCAGTTCTTC. It translates to CASSVLAGGSYNEQFF.

This clone turned up a few times. The chain's CDR3 is CAWSMAGGYEQYV. The CDR3 nucleotides are TGTGCCTGGAGTATGGCGGGAGGGTACGAGCAGTACGTC. V is TRBV30 and J is TRBJ2-7; 9 nucleotides line up with TRBD2. The J segment lost 4 bases and the V segment lost 2 bases, leaving 3 bases of the junction unmatched. From germline, CDR1 is GTSNPN and CDR2 SVGIG (reference sequence). The CDR3 spans 13 residues.

This sequence joins TRBV5-6 and TRBJ2-7; D perhaps matches TRBD1 (6 bases). The CDR3 covers 15 residues. Per the germline V gene, CDR1 is SGHDT and CDR2 is YYEEEE. V lost 2 bases, J lost 0 bases, and 12 bases lay in between. In DNA form, the CDR3 reads TGTGCCAGCAGCTTTACGCGGACAGACTCCTACGAGCAGTACGTC. Translated: CASSFTRTDSYEQYV.

The chain recombines TRBV5-1 with TRBJ1-4; the match to TRBD1 covers 11 bases. Germline lookup yields CDR1 SGHRS and CDR2 YFSETQ. Losses at the gene ends were 4 bases for V and 7 bases for J; bases not matched to a gene: 3. CDR3 size: 14 residues. The CDR3 loop reads CASSPGTGGEKLFF. DNA of the CDR3: TGCGCCAGCAGCCCCGGGACAGGGGGTGAAAAACTGTTTTTT.

The chain carries TRBV7-2 and TRBJ2-3; D is undetermined. Germline assignment: CDR1 SGHTA and CDR2 FQGNSA. V lost 4 bases, J lost 0 bases, and 11 bases lay in between. This CDR3 is built from 15 residues. CDR3 in amino acids: CASSSASPSTDTQYF. For the CDR3, the DNA is TGTGCCAGCAGCTCGGCCAGCCCTAGCACAGATACGCAGTATTTT.

In this sample, this clone turned up a few times. This chain links TRBV18 with TRBJ1-2; D gene uncertain. Trimming took 2 bases from V and 4 from J, leaving 14 bases between them. In germline, CDR1 is KGHSH, CDR2 LQKENI. CDR3 length: 15 residues. CDR3 amino acids: CASSPEFGQLYGYTF. Written as DNA, the CDR3 is TGTGCCAGCTCACCAGAGTTCGGGCAACTCTATGGCTACACCTTC.

The chain couples TRBV7-3 to TRBJ2-2; D gene ambiguous. The V and J ends lost 2 bases and 7 bases respectively, with 14 bases between them. The CDR3 spans 15 residues. Germline assignment: CDR1 SGHTA and CDR2 FQGTGA. The DNA of the CDR3 is TGTGCCAGCAGCTTAGCCCCAACCTCAGGCGGGGAGCTGTTTTTT. Translation: CASSLAPTSGGELFF.